This entry is about one T cell receptor beta chain. Its antigen is unknown. Measured with immunoSEQ multiplex PCR; TCRdb has only the in-frame clones, and not every one. The table shows millions of clones, with over 85% occurring only once. This record belongs to a study of shared clonotypes between healthy human individuals. Study as a whole: Donors had three CD4 naive, three CD4 memory, two CD8 naive and one CD8 memory plate apiece.

Study results and caveats: The genetic and exposure-history diversity represented was limited by few donors. When naive CD4 clonotypes were compared across a few donors, around 5% were shared. The study found lower generation probabilities in non-shared clonotypes than in those shared by all four donors.

This CDR3 has 17 amino acids. Germline-derived CDR1 and CDR2 are MNHEY and SMNVEV (reference sequence). Losses at the gene ends were 3 bases for V and 2 bases for J; bases not matched to a gene: 9. The naive CD8 population came from CD45RO-negative cells selected for CCR7, without terminally differentiated effector memory CD45RA+ cells. V and J are TRBV27 and TRBJ2-1, with 8 bases identical to TRBD2. This receptor was obtained from a man aged 18 to 30 in good health. The specimen sequenced was naive CD8+ T cells sorted from blood. The CDR3 here is CASSLGPAGDAYNEQFF. The CDR3 nucleotides read TGTGCCAGCAGTTTGGGGCCAGCGGGAGATGCCTACAATGAGCAGTTCTTC.